These 22 T cell receptor beta chains share one sample of origin, sequenced in a study of technical replicates of blood from a handful of donors. Clones were sequenced by immunoSEQ multiplex PCR, and TCRdb holds only the in-frame ones, with some missing. Among about 57,000 clones listed, 85% to 90% were seen once. Sequenced: PBMCs. These receptors originate from a human donor in good health. Some clones in this sample may be carry-over from other donors' samples.

This chain links TRBV6-5 with TRBJ2-7; D not resolved. The germline V gene has CDR1 MNHEY and CDR2 SVGAGI. The V and J ends lost 2 bases and 6 bases respectively, with 8 bases between them. The CDR3 totals 12 residues. The CDR3 region has the DNA TGTGCCAGCAGTTACGGCCCCTTCGAGCAGTACTTC. Protein: CASSYGPFEQYF.

This clone came up once. The chain joins TRBV5-6 to TRBJ2-1; TRBD1 agrees at 7 bases. The J segment lost 6 bases and the V segment lost 6 bases, leaving 12 bases of the junction unmatched. This CDR3 contains 15 residues. In germline, CDR1 is SGHDT, CDR2 YYEEEE. DNA of the CDR3: TGTGCCAGCACGCGACAGGGTTATGGTTTCAATGAGCAGTTCTTC. Protein product: CASTRQGYGFNEQFF.

V usage is TRBV5-6 and J usage is TRBJ2-5; D is possibly TRBD1 (6 bases). Trimming removed 3 bases at V and 5 bases at J, with 17 bases between. Germline lookup yields CDR1 SGHDT and CDR2 YYEEEE. The CDR3 is 15 amino acids. This CDR3 reads CASSSNTGMRETQYF. CDR3 DNA sequence: TGTGCCAGCAGCTCCAATACAGGGATGAGGGAGACCCAGTACTTC.

The CDR3 here is CASSSPGTRRITGELFF. CDR3 nucleotides: TGTGCCAGCAGCTCACCCGGGACTCGGCGAATCACCGGGGAGCTGTTTTTT. The chain recombines TRBV5-4 with TRBJ2-2; tentative D call: TRBD2 (6 bases). The V gene's germline CDR1 is SGHNT and CDR2 YYREEE (reference sequence). V lost 3 bases to trimming and J lost 4 bases, with 19 bases between them. The CDR3 runs 17 residues.

This chain uses TRBV7-2 with TRBJ2-7; D is possibly TRBD1 (5 bases). This CDR3 is built from 12 residues. V was trimmed by 6 bases and J by 7 bases, leaving 13 bases between them. CDR1 is SGHTA, CDR2 FQGNSA, per germline. CDR3 region: CASSQNRQEQYF. The CDR3 nucleotides read TGTGCCAGCAGTCAAAACCGACAGGAGCAGTACTTC.

V gene TRBV5-4 combines with J gene TRBJ1-1; the D is unclear. The CDR3 is 13 amino acids. Trimming took 4 bases from V and 3 from J, leaving 10 bases between them. CDR1 and CDR2 (germline): SGHNT, YYREEE (reference sequence). The DNA of the CDR3 is TGTGCCAGCAGCCCCCAGCAGGACACTGAAGCTTTCTTT. This gives the protein CASSPQQDTEAFF.

This clone appeared a single time. The gene calls are TRBV15 and TRBJ2-1; D perhaps matches TRBD1 (5 bases). Germline V gene sequence: CDR1 LNHNV, CDR2 YYDKDF (reference sequence). This CDR3 comprises 11 residues. Trimming took off 4 bases at V and 12 bases at J, with 10 bases between the two ends. CDR3 bases: TGTGCCACCAGCAAAGGAAGGGGGCAGTTCTTC. It translates to CATSKGRGQFF.

V is TRBV2 and J is TRBJ1-6; 7 bases fit TRBD1. The CDR3 has 14 amino acids. The trim removed 8 bases at V and 10 bases at J, leaving 11 bases unmatched. Germline CDR1 SNHLY, CDR2 FYNNEI. In nucleotides, the CDR3 is TGTGCCAGCGTCGGACAGGCTTTTGAGTCACCCCTCCACTTT. This encodes CASVGQAFESPLHF.

This sequence joins TRBV7-8 and TRBJ2-3; 13 nucleotides align to TRBD2. The length of the CDR3 is 15 residues. Germline V CDR1 and CDR2: SGHVS, FQNEAQ. The trim removed 3 bases at V and 5 bases at J, leaving 2 bases unmatched. The CDR3 loop is CASSFGLAGVDTQYF. The CDR3 DNA is TGTGCCAGCAGCTTTGGACTAGCGGGAGTAGATACGCAGTATTTT.

This chain links TRBV19 with TRBJ1-6; D is unclear. CDR1 and CDR2 from the germline V gene are LNHDA and SQIVND (reference sequence). The V end was cut by 3 bases, the J end by 7 bases, with 7 bases between. There are 13 residues in the CDR3. The CDR3 nucleotides read TGTGCCAGTAGTATGAACAGAAATTCACCCCTCCACTTT. The encoded protein is CASSMNRNSPLHF.

This clone showed up just once. The chain is built from TRBV28 and TRBJ2-3; 8 bases match TRBD1. V shed 5 bases and J 0 bases; nucleotides not matched to a gene: 7. CDR3 size: 16 residues. Germline V gene lookup returns CDR1 MDHEN and CDR2 SYDVKM. The CDR3 DNA reads as TGTGCCAGCAGTCCTACAGGGACAGGCAGCACAGATACGCAGTATTTT. Translating gives CASSPTGTGSTDTQYF.

This chain uses TRBV7-3 with TRBJ2-5; 13 bases fit TRBD2. The CDR3 loop spans 18 amino acids. Germline CDR1 reads SGHTA; CDR2 reads FQGTGA. After removal of 0 bases from V and 5 bases from J, the junction contained 9 bases not matched to a gene. The DNA of the CDR3 is TGTGCCAGCAGCTTAACGTCCGGGACTAGCGGGGCAAGGGAGACCCAGTACTTC. Protein sequence: CASSLTSGTSGARETQYF.

The V call is TRBV14, the J call TRBJ2-3, with D uncertain. The CDR3 contains 15 residues. V was cut by 4 bases and J by 2 bases, with 13 bases left in between. From germline, CDR1 is SGHDN and CDR2 FVKESK. CDR3 region: CASSLQRSSTDTQYF. The CDR3 DNA reads TGTGCCAGCAGCCTTCAAAGGAGTTCCACAGATACGCAGTATTTT.

This chain links TRBV9 with TRBJ1-1; TRBD1 agrees at 9 bases. V gave up 4 bases and J gave up 2 bases; unmatched junction bases: 3. CDR3 length: 14 amino acids. The germline V gene encodes CDR1 SGDLS and CDR2 YYNGEE. This chain's CDR3 is CASSKTGGNTEAFF. DNA of the CDR3: TGTGCCAGCAGCAAGACAGGGGGAAACACTGAAGCTTTCTTT.

The chain recombines TRBV6-5 with TRBJ2-5; a possible D gene is TRBD1 (6 bases). Deletions cut 6 bases from V and 3 bases from J, with 14 bases between. There are 14 residues in the CDR3. The germline V gene has CDR1 MNHEY and CDR2 SVGAGI. CDR3 sequence: CASRRGYLEETQYF. The DNA of the CDR3 is TGTGCCAGCAGGAGGGGGTATTTAGAAGAGACCCAGTACTTC.

The gene calls are TRBV11-2 and TRBJ2-3, with 9 nucleotides matching TRBD1. Germline V CDR1 and CDR2: SGHAT, FQNNGV. Trimming removed 9 bases from V and 3 bases from J; junction bases left unmatched: 4. This CDR3 is built from 13 residues. CDR3 in amino acids: CASKTGGTDTQYF. In DNA, the CDR3 is TGTGCCAGTAAGACAGGGGGGACAGATACGCAGTATTTT. Complete variable domain (other parts from reference TRBV11-2 and TRBJ2-3): EAGVAQSPRYKIIEKRQSVAFWCNPISGHATLYWYQQILGQGPKLLIQFQNNGVVDDSQLPKDRFSAERLKGVDSTLKIQPAKLEDSAVYLCASKTGGTDTQYFGPGTRLTVL.

This clone was counted between two and nine times. This sequence joins TRBV4-1 and TRBJ2-7, with a possible D match to TRBD2 (6 bases). Per the germline V gene, CDR1 is MGHRA and CDR2 is YSYEKL. CDR3 length equals 15 residues. The V end was cut by 0 bases, the J end by 3 bases, with 12 bases between. CDR3 residues: CASSQDWGTDYEQYF. The CDR3 DNA is TGCGCCAGCAGCCAAGACTGGGGGACTGACTACGAGCAGTACTTC.

V and J are TRBV7-2 and TRBJ1-1, with 9 bases aligning to TRBD1. The CDR3 covers 12 residues. J lost 13 bases, V lost 3 bases, and 6 bases had no gene match. The germline gives CDR1 SGHTA, CDR2 FQGNSA. The CDR3 is CASSFRTGVIFF. In DNA, the CDR3 is TGTGCCAGCAGCTTTAGGACAGGGGTTATTTTCTTT.

The chain couples TRBV7-9 to TRBJ1-2; possibly TRBD1 for D (6 bases). Germline values: CDR1 SEHNR, CDR2 FQNEAQ (reference sequence). The CDR3 runs to 15 residues. The V end was cut by 1 base, the J end by 5 bases, with 14 bases between. DNA of the CDR3: TGTGCCAGCAGCTTAGGGCAGGGGATAGGTTATGGCTACACCTTC. As protein: CASSLGQGIGYGYTF. Based on the CDR3 plus reference TRBV7-9 and TRBJ1-2, the full variable domain is DTGVSQNPRHKITKRGQNVTFRCDPISEHNRLYWYRQTLGQGPEFLTYFQNEAQLEKSRLLSDRFSAERPKGSFSTLEIQRTEQGDSAMYLCASSLGQGIGYGYTFGSGTRLTVV.

The CDR3 loop is CASTGGTEAFF. Written as DNA, the CDR3 is TGCGCCAGCACGGGGGGGACTGAAGCTTTCTTT. The rearrangement links TRBV5-1 to TRBJ1-1; the D gene is possibly TRBD1 (5 bases). V lost 6 bases to trimming and J lost 5 bases, with 8 bases between them. CDR3 length: 11 residues. CDR1 SGHRS and CDR2 YFSETQ come from the germline V gene.

This chain connects TRBV5-1 to TRBJ2-3, with 10 bases identical to TRBD2. This CDR3 is built from 16 residues. Germline V gene data show CDR1 as SGHRS and CDR2 as YFSETQ. The V segment lost 1 base and the J segment 2 bases; nucleotides outside the gene matches: 4. CDR3 protein: CASSLQTSGDTDTQYF. CDR3 nucleotide sequence: TGCGCCAGCAGCTTGCAAACTAGCGGGGACACAGATACGCAGTATTTT.

This clone has a count of ten or more. The chain joins TRBV27 to TRBJ2-4, with TRBD2 matching over 8 bases. The CDR3 runs to 15 residues. Looked up from germline, CDR1 is MNHEY and CDR2 is SMNVEV (reference sequence). V shed 2 bases and J 3 bases; nucleotides not matched to a gene: 3. CDR3 DNA sequence: TGTGCCAGCAGTTTAGCCGGGACTAGCAAAAACATTCAGTACTTC. Protein: CASSLAGTSKNIQYF.